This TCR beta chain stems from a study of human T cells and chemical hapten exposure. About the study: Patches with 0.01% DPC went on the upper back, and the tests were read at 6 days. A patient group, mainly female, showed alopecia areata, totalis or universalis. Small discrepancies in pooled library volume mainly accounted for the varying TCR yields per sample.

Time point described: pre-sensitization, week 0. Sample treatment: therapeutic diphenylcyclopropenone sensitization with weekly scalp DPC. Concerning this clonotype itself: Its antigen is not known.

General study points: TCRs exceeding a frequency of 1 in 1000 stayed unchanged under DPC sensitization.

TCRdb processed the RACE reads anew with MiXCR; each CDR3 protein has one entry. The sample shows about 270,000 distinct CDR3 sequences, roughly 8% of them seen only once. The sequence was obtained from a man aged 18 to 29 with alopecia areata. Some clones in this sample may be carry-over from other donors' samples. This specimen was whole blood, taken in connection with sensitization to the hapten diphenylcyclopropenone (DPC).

CDR3 in amino acids: CASSLGTSMGETQYF. CDR3 DNA: TGTGCCAGCAGTTTAGGGACATCCATGGGCGAGACCCAGTACTTC. The J gene is TRBJ2-5, the V gene TRBV12-3 or TRBV12-4; D may be TRBD1 (5 bases). Trimming stripped 1 base from V and 5 bases from J, with 14 bases between. There are 15 residues in the CDR3.